This TCR beta chain was captured in a study of blood T cell repertoires in COVID-19. Across the whole study: COVID-19 samples collected from the United States, Italy and Spain covered acute and convalescent phases. Sample material is recorded as cDNA or gDNA derived from T cells, B-cell-depleted T cells, or PBMCs.

Methods used by the authors: Amplification of reference gene primers was used by the study to estimate nucleated cell counts. Here immunoSEQ multiplex PCR was the method, and the copy in TCRdb shows in-frame clones only, minus some. From that table come the V and J calls and clone size; the DNA was used to work out D and trimming. The sample includes about 150,000 clones, around 89% of them seen just once. V lost 6 bases and J 6 bases, leaving 18 bases between the germline ends. The germline V gene encodes CDR1 MDHEN and CDR2 SYDVKM. This CDR3 is built from 14 residues. The gene calls are TRBV28 and TRBJ2-7, with a weak D call TRBD1 (7 bases). Sequencing input: peripheral blood. The receptor was isolated from a woman aged 55-75 years with active COVID-19. In DNA form, the CDR3 reads TGTGCCAGCAGAGAGGACAGGCCGCGGGGCGAGCAGTACTTC. This gives the protein CASREDRPRGEQYF.